The 4 T cell receptor beta chains reported below all come from one sample, sequenced in a study of cytomegalovirus exposure and HLA in healthy donors (dated by TCRdb to 2016 to 2017). The receptor library was made with the immunoSEQ multiplex PCR assay. For the multiplex PCR, a mixture combining 60 forward primers for TCR Vbeta segments and 13 reverse primers for TCR Jbeta segments was used. Held by TCRdb, this immuneACCESS table contains in-frame sequences only and omits some clones. Under half of the omission traces to an unresolved V gene where checked; the cause of the rest is unknown. This sample's listing comprises more than 100,000 clones. About 1.6% of the sample is in the top ten clones. Sequencing input: PBMCs. These TCRs come from a woman in her thirties or forties in good health and CMV-seronegative.

The J gene is TRBJ2-3, the V gene TRBV28, with 14 bases identical to TRBD2. Trimming removed 6 bases from V and 1 base from J; junction bases left unmatched: 15. The CDR3 runs to 20 residues. Germline values: CDR1 MDHEN, CDR2 SYDVKM. The chain's CDR3 is CASRLSTTSGGASGTDTQYF. Here the CDR3 DNA reads TGTGCCAGCAGACTCAGTACGACTAGCGGGGGGGCCAGTGGCACAGATACGCAGTATTTT.

V and J are TRBV5-1 and TRBJ1-3, with D maybe TRBD1 (5 bases). The length of the CDR3 is 15 residues. Deletions cut 0 bases from V and 0 bases from J, with 7 bases between. Looked up from germline, CDR1 is SGHRS and CDR2 is YFSETQ. CDR3 residues: CASSLGQPSGNTIYF. The CDR3 nucleotides are TGCGCCAGCAGCTTGGGACAGCCCTCTGGAAACACCATATATTTT.

On this clone: The same CDR3 is also encoded by other DNA sequences in this sample. The rearrangement joins TRBV7-2 to TRBJ2-7; no clear D gene. Germline lookup yields CDR1 SGHTA and CDR2 FQGNSA. Trimming removed 2 bases from V and 7 bases from J, with 6 bases in between. The CDR3 consists of 11 residues. Here the CDR3 reads CASSLSVEQYF. DNA for the CDR3: TGTGCCAGCAGCTTATCAGTAGAGCAGTACTTC.

The chain is built from TRBV6-5 and TRBJ1-5; possibly TRBD1 for D (6 bases). V gave up 6 bases and J gave up 4 bases, with 10 bases separating them. The CDR3 is 13 amino acids. Germline CDR1 reads MNHEY; CDR2 reads SVGAGI. The CDR3 sequence is CASSTGQNQPQHF. The CDR3 DNA reads TGTGCCAGCAGCACCGGACAGAATCAGCCCCAGCATTTT.